Listed below are T cell receptor beta chains from one sample, sequenced in a study of tumor and adjacent non-tumor tissue in lung cancer. TCRdb reanalysed the multiplex PCR reads using MiXCR and keeps one entry per CDR3 protein. In the table there are tens of thousands of distinct CDR3 sequences, roughly 70% of which are singletons. The specimen sequenced was distant non-tumor lung tissue. Every receptor here comes from a woman in her 50s with non-small cell lung cancer. CDR3s include the opening cysteine and the closing phenylalanine or tryptophan.

V gene	J gene	CDR3 protein
TRBV5-8	TRBJ2-3	CASTEGPDTQYF
TRBV12-3/TRBV12-4	TRBJ2-1	CASLSGVGSSARSSYCEQFF
TRBV11-2	TRBJ1-1	CVNSPNQANTEAFF
TRBV20-1	TRBJ2-7	CSAPASRFAGQYEQYF
TRBV11-1	TRBJ2-7	CASSHWDSSYKQYF
TRBV12-3/TRBV12-4	TRBJ2-1	CASSLPLTRGLYNEQFF
TRBV4-2	TRBJ2-5	CASSQGFVGQGSGETQYF
TRBV20-1	TRBJ2-5	CSARDWTSGTPYQETQYF
TRBV20-1	TRBJ2-2	CSAPLAGGIGELFF
TRBV11-2	TRBJ2-1	CASSLTLLTGEQFF
TRBV20-1	TRBJ2-1	CGASGRYSYNEQLF
TRBV30	TRBJ2-3	CAWTSGTNTDTQYF
TRBV28	TRBJ1-5	CASSLQGLSNQPQHF
TRBV12-3/TRBV12-4	TRBJ2-6	CASSLMGPGSGANVLTF
TRBV6-2/TRBV6-3	TRBJ2-7	CPSSTTSGSSYEQYF
TRBV12-3/TRBV12-4	TRBJ2-1	CASSSSGLRNNEQFF
TRBV5-1	TRBJ2-1	CASSLEIGSANEQFF
TRBV6-5	TRBJ1-4	CATSLTTGANEKLFF
TRBV6-1	TRBJ2-3	CASSEALYGTWGSTDTQYF
TRBV19	TRBJ1-5	CASNIFGNQPQHF
TRBV5-6	TRBJ2-1	CTSSPLGLAGAYNEQFF
TRBV11-2	TRBJ2-1	CAISGLLAGGENEQFF
TRBV20-1	TRBJ2-1	CSASLDLGEQFF
TRBV6-1	TRBJ2-1	CASDASGTGGDNEQFF
TRBV11-2	TRBJ2-2	CANSLGLSTGELFF
TRBV6-2/TRBV6-3	TRBJ1-5	CVSRGRLRESALHF
TRBV30	TRBJ1-6	CAWSFQGLRSPLHF
TRBV11-1	NA	CASTLARVGNEQYF
TRBV4-1	TRBJ2-7	CASSQDLYMGLSEQYF
TRBV6-1	TRBJ1-1	CASSDLRRMNTEAFF
TRBV12-3/TRBV12-4	TRBJ1-5	CACSLGGVYGNQPQHF
TRBV11-2	TRBJ1-2	CTSNLDRGSLSYTF
TRBV20-1	TRBJ2-7	CSANTSANTNEEYF
TRBV11-2	TRBJ1-1	CASSISLNTETFF
TRBV28	TRBJ2-2	CASSQNVVRELFF
TRBV4-1	NA	CASSQDPTSNQPQYF
TRBV6-1	TRBJ2-2	CGSSPLYTGELFF
TRBV20-1	TRBJ2-3	CSVDSETDTQYF
TRBV6-6	TRBJ2-3	CASTRLAGGSTGTQYF
TRBV4-1	TRBJ1-1	CASSQTGPWTEASF
TRBV29-1	TRBJ2-5	CSIEIPRALWETQYF
TRBV5-6	TRBJ1-2	CASSMTGTGRSNYGYTF
TRBV11-1	TRBJ1-1	CASSLKELDTDAFF
TRBV6-5	TRBJ2-1	CDSRISGRAYNEQFF
TRBV20-1	TRBJ1-5	CSVSDREYSNQPQHF
TRBV11-2	TRBJ2-1	CASSLQRELHNEQFF
TRBV20-1	TRBJ2-7	CSARDLDRGYEQYF
TRBV6-5	TRBJ1-3	CASSQAGPGNTIYF
TRBV6-5	TRBJ1-2	CARSLRGQGYTF
TRBV4-1	TRBJ2-1	CASRQRQAEDNEQFF
TRBV20-1	TRBJ2-5	CSARDPPPASGEETQYF
TRBV5-4	TRBJ2-1	CASSPGLTGHNEKFF